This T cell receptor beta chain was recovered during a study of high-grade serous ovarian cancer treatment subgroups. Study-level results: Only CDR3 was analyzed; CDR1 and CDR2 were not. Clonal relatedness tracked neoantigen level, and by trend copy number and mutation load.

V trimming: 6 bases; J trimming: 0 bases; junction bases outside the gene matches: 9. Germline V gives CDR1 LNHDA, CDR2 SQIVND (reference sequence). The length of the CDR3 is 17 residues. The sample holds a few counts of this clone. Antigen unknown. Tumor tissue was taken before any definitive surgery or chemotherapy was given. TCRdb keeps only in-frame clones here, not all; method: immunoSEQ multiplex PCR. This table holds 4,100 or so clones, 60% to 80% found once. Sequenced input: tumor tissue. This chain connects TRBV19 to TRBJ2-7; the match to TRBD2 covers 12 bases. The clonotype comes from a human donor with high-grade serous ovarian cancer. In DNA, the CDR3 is TGTGCCAGTAGGCAAACCGGACTAGCGGGGACCTCCTACGAGCAGTACTTC. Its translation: CASRQTGLAGTSYEQYF. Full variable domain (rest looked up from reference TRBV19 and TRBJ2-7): DGGITQSPKYLFRKEGQNVTLSCEQNLNHDAMYWYRQDPGQGLRLIYYSQIVNDFQKGDIAEGYSVSREKKESFPLTVTSAQKNPTAFYLCASRQTGLAGTSYEQYFGPGTRLTVT.